What follows are 8 T cell receptor beta chains derived from one specimen sequenced in a study of blood T cell repertoires in COVID-19. The protocol was immunoSEQ multiplex PCR, while the TCRdb copy is restricted to in-frame clones and leaves out a portion. The sample lists 230,000 or so clones, 75% to 85% occurring once. The sequencing input was peripheral blood. These TCRs come from a woman aged 40 to 55 who had recovered from COVID-19.

The V gene is TRBV11-3, the J gene TRBJ2-3, with D maybe TRBD2 (6 bases). The CDR3 has 13 residues. V lost 4 bases, J lost 7 bases, and 12 bases lay in between. Germline values: CDR1 SGHNT, CDR2 YENEEA. The CDR3 region is CASSWGRENTQYF. CDR3 DNA: TGTGCCAGCAGCTGGGGACGGGAGAATACGCAGTATTTT.

The chain links TRBV24-1 to TRBJ1-2, with TRBD1 as a possible D gene (6 bases). Germline assignment: CDR1 KGHDR and CDR2 SFDVKD. CDR3 length equals 13 residues. Trimming removed 11 bases from V and 3 bases from J, with 15 bases in between. CDR3 amino acids: CAIRGGADYGYTF. The CDR3 DNA reads TGTGCCATCCGGGGGGGGGCAGACTATGGCTACACCTTC.

CDR3 region: CASSYGGQETQYF. CDR3 sequence (DNA): TGTGCCAGCAGCTATGGGGGGCAAGAGACCCAGTACTTC. This chain joins TRBV7-9 and TRBJ2-5, with D maybe TRBD2 (6 bases). CDR3 length: 13 residues. The germline gives CDR1 SEHNR, CDR2 FQNEAQ (reference sequence). The germline V and J ends were trimmed by 4 bases and 2 bases, with 8 bases remaining between them.

The chain has TRBV10-2 and TRBJ2-2, with a weak D call TRBD1 (6 bases). V lost 5 bases, J lost 5 bases, and 12 bases lay in between. Germline-derived CDR1 and CDR2 are WSHSY and SAAADI. The CDR3 has 14 residues. As DNA, the CDR3 is TGCGCCAGCAGTCTCAACAGGGTAACCGGGGAGCTGTTTTTT. Translated: CASSLNRVTGELFF.

V and J are TRBV10-3 and TRBJ1-4, with 8 bases aligning to TRBD1. This CDR3 contains 14 residues. CDR1 ENHRY and CDR2 SYGVKD come from the germline V gene. The V segment lost 8 bases and the J segment 7 bases; nucleotides outside the gene matches: 9. The CDR3 DNA sequence: TGTGCCATCTCCCCCCAGGGGGCAGGTGAAAAACTGTTTTTT. It translates to CAISPQGAGEKLFF.

V usage is TRBV7-2 and J usage is TRBJ2-5; unclear D gene. The CDR3 sequence is 12 residues long. Trimming pared 4 bases from V and 5 bases from J, leaving 8 bases between. CDR1 SGHTA and CDR2 FQGNSA come from the germline V gene. CDR3 residues: CASSSSVETQYF. For the CDR3, the DNA is TGTGCCAGCAGCTCCTCTGTCGAGACCCAGTACTTC. Variable domain in full (rest from reference TRBV7-2 and TRBJ2-5): GAGVSQSPSNKVTEKGKDVELRCDPISGHTALYWYRQSLGQGLEFLIYFQGNSAPDKSGLPSDRFSAERTGGSVSTLTIQRTQQEDSAVYLCASSSSVETQYFGPGTRLLVL.

The CDR3 sequence is CASSSTGAAGNTDTQYF. CDR3 nucleotides: TGTGCCAGCAGTTCGACAGGGGCAGCGGGGAACACAGATACGCAGTATTTT. The J gene is TRBJ2-3, the V gene TRBV28; D is possibly TRBD1 (8 bases). Germline values: CDR1 MDHEN, CDR2 SYDVKM. Trimming pared 4 bases from V and 2 bases from J, leaving 19 bases between. This CDR3 has 17 amino acids.

This clone occurred once. This rearrangement joins TRBV6-5 to TRBJ1-1; D is ambiguous. This CDR3 comprises 13 residues. Germline V CDR1 and CDR2: MNHEY, SVGAGI. V was shortened by 4 bases and J by 5 bases, with 11 bases between the two germline ends. The chain's CDR3 is CASSLQSDTEAFF. CDR3 sequence (DNA): TGTGCCAGCAGTTTACAGTCAGATACTGAAGCTTTCTTT.